Described below is a single TCR beta chain sequence and its context. The data are from a study of technical replicates of blood from several donors. The assay was immunoSEQ multiplex PCR, and TCRdb's table has in-frame clones only and misses some. Of just under 60,000 clones in the sample, 90% to 95% are singletons; the top ten hold 3% to 5%. The ends were cut back, 4 bases at V and 6 bases at J, with 16 bases in the middle. From germline, CDR1 is LGHNA and CDR2 YSLEER. The CDR3 has 15 residues. The sequenced sample consisted of PBMCs. This sequence was found in a human donor in good health. Some clones in this sample may be carry-over from other donors' samples. This chain connects TRBV4-3 to TRBJ2-4; D may be TRBD2 (6 bases). CDR3 sequence reads: CASSPRWDSLNIQYF. The CDR3 nucleotides are TGCGCCAGCAGCCCGCGTTGGGACTCCCTAAACATTCAGTACTTC.